Listed here are 23 T cell receptor beta chains from one sample, sequenced in a study of OX40 agonist ivuxolimab in advanced cancers. The method was immunoSEQ multiplex PCR; TCRdb's version includes in-frame clones alone and lacks a portion of them. The table includes 70,000 to 95,000 clones, 90% to 95% detected once. Specimen: CD4+ or CD8+ T cells sorted from blood, collected in a trial of the OX40 agonist ivuxolimab. The origin of the receptors is an adult with an advanced solid tumor such as melanoma, head and neck, liver or kidney cancer.

The chain combines TRBV9 with TRBJ2-1, with 15 bases lining up with TRBD2. The V segment lost 4 bases and the J segment 7 bases; nucleotides outside the gene matches: 3. Germline lookup yields CDR1 SGDLS and CDR2 YYNGEE. CDR3 length equals 15 residues. In DNA, the CDR3 is TGTGCCAGCAGCTTGGGACTAGCGGGAGGAAATGAGCAGTTCTTC. Its translation: CASSLGLAGGNEQFF.

DNA for the CDR3: TGTGCCAGCAGCCAATCAAAGGGGGGTATGGGCCTCTCCTACGAGCAGTACTTC. Its protein is CASSQSKGGMGLSYEQYF. V is TRBV27 and J is TRBJ2-7; D tentatively reads TRBD1 or TRBD2 (6 bases each). V was cut by 6 bases and J by 0 bases, with 24 bases left in between. CDR3 length equals 18 residues. Germline-derived CDR1 and CDR2 are MNHEY and SMNVEV (reference sequence).

The chain carries TRBV5-1 and TRBJ1-4; possibly TRBD1 for D (6 bases). The CDR3 runs to 16 residues. Germline V CDR1 and CDR2: SGHRS, YFSETQ. The ends were cut back, 2 bases at V and 6 bases at J, with 17 bases in the middle. Written as DNA, the CDR3 is TGCGCCAGCAGCTTCCTCAGGGGCCAGGGAGATGAAAAACTGTTTTTT. Residues: CASSFLRGQGDEKLFF.

The chain carries TRBV30 and TRBJ1-1; D gene ambiguous. The V gene lost 3 bases and the J gene lost 0 bases, with 14 bases spanning the gap. Germline V CDR1 and CDR2: GTSNPN, SVGIG (reference sequence). The CDR3 is made up of 15 amino acids. CDR3 sequence reads: CAWSAGGNLNTEAFF. The CDR3 nucleotides are TGTGCCTGGAGCGCAGGAGGAAACCTGAACACTGAAGCTTTCTTT. Supplemented by reference TRBV30 and TRBJ1-1, the full variable domain reads SQTIHQWPATLVQPVGSPLSLECTVEGTSNPNLYWYRQAAGRGLQLLFYSVGIGQISSEVPQNLSASRPQDRQFILSSKKLLLSDSGFYLCAWSAGGNLNTEAFFGQGTRLTVV.

J is TRBJ2-7 and V is TRBV5-1, with D unresolved. Germline lookup yields CDR1 SGHRS and CDR2 YFSETQ. V was clipped by 2 bases and J by 6 bases, with 3 bases between them. The CDR3 is 10 residues long. CDR3 amino acids: CASSLSEQYF. CDR3 coding DNA: TGCGCCAGCAGCTTAAGCGAGCAGTACTTC.

The V call is TRBV21-1, the J call TRBJ1-6. TRBV21-1 is annotated as a pseudogene. The CDR3 loop spans 15 amino acids. Here the CDR3 DNA reads TGTGCCAGCGGTGACCCGAGCTCCTATAATTCACCCCTCCACTTT. Protein: CASGDPSSYNSPLHF.

V gene TRBV30 combines with J gene TRBJ1-6; 7 bases line up with TRBD1. Germline assignment: CDR1 GTSNPN and CDR2 SVGIG (reference sequence). V lost 7 bases, J lost 5 bases, and 5 bases stayed unmatched. CDR3 length equals 13 residues. CDR3 in amino acids: CASTGTDNSPLHF. For the CDR3, the DNA is TGTGCCTCTACCGGGACAGATAATTCACCCCTCCACTTT.

The chain recombines TRBV9 with TRBJ2-3; 9 nucleotides match TRBD1. The ends lost 3 bases at V and 2 bases at J; junction bases unmatched: 4. The CDR3 consists of 15 residues. Germline assignment: CDR1 SGDLS and CDR2 YYNGEE. CDR3: CASSAGTGYTDTQYF. As DNA, the CDR3 is TGTGCCAGCAGCGCCGGGACAGGGTACACAGATACGCAGTATTTT.

The chain is built from TRBV19 and TRBJ2-2; 8 positions match TRBD1. In germline, CDR1 is LNHDA, CDR2 SQIVND (reference sequence). CDR3 length equals 15 residues. With 5 bases clipped from V and 7 bases from J, the junction kept 9 bases outside the gene matches. In DNA, the CDR3 is TGTGCCAGTAGTCTTCGACAGGGGTCGGTCGGGGAGCTGTTTTTT. It translates to CASSLRQGSVGELFF.

The chain links TRBV27 to TRBJ2-3, with a weak D call TRBD1 (6 bases). Germline values: CDR1 MNHEY, CDR2 SMNVEV (reference sequence). V was shortened by 5 bases and J by 3 bases, with 21 bases between the two germline ends. The CDR3 loop spans 17 amino acids. The DNA of the CDR3 is TGTGCCAGCAGTCCGGGACACACCCTCCTATTGACAGATACGCAGTATTTT. As protein: CASSPGHTLLLTDTQYF.

This clone came up once. This rearrangement joins TRBV10-3 to TRBJ2-5; a possible D gene is TRBD1 (6 bases). V was trimmed by 7 bases and J by 2 bases, leaving 11 bases between them. The CDR3 has 13 amino acids. Looked up from germline, CDR1 is ENHRY and CDR2 is SYGVKD. The CDR3 DNA sequence: TGTGCCATCACCTGGGGGCGGCAAGAGACCCAGTACTTC. This translates into CAITWGRQETQYF.

This sequence joins TRBV6-5 and TRBJ2-7, with D uncertain. V was clipped by 3 bases and J by 4 bases, with 4 bases between them. Germline V CDR1 and CDR2: MNHEY, SVGAGI. This CDR3 is built from 11 residues. The DNA for the CDR3 is TGTGCCAGCAGTTATCTTTACGAGCAGTACTTC. Translated, it gives CASSYLYEQYF.

This chain links TRBV2 with TRBJ1-3; D is uncertain. The CDR3 is made up of 16 amino acids. The V end lost 4 bases, the J end lost 0 bases, and 13 bases lay between the germline ends. The germline V gene encodes CDR1 SNHLY and CDR2 FYNNEI. In DNA, the CDR3 is TGTGCCAGCAGTGCAGGCAGGCCGAGCTCTGGAAACACCATATATTTT. It translates to CASSAGRPSSGNTIYF.

The chain links TRBV4-1 to TRBJ2-2; D gene uncertain. Trimming removed 0 bases at V and 6 bases at J, with 8 bases between. The germline gives CDR1 MGHRA, CDR2 YSYEKL. The CDR3 is 14 residues long. This CDR3 reads CASSQEILPGELFF. The CDR3, as DNA: TGCGCCAGCAGCCAAGAGATCCTTCCCGGGGAGCTGTTTTTT.

The chain carries TRBV7-3 and TRBJ2-1; maybe TRBD2 (6 bases). Trimming took 3 bases from V and 3 from J, leaving 12 bases between them. The germline CDR1 and CDR2 sequences are SGHTA and FQGTGA. The CDR3 sequence is 15 residues long. CDR3 nucleotides: TGTGCCAGCAGCTTGAAGCGGGCCAACTACAATGAGCAGTTCTTC. As protein: CASSLKRANYNEQFF.

This chain joins TRBV5-4 and TRBJ1-2; 7 bases map to TRBD1. V lost 3 bases, J lost 4 bases, and 6 bases stayed unmatched. Germline V gene lookup returns CDR1 SGHNT and CDR2 YYREEE (reference sequence). The CDR3 totals 14 residues. The CDR3 DNA is TGTGCCAGCAGCTCGCTACAGGGGATCTATGGCTACACCTTC. Amino acid sequence: CASSSLQGIYGYTF.

V is TRBV6-1 and J is TRBJ2-7, with 7 bases that match TRBD1. With 3 bases clipped from V and 9 bases from J, the junction kept 17 bases outside the gene matches. Germline CDR1 is MNHNS and CDR2 is SASEGT. The CDR3 runs to 16 residues. CDR3 sequence (DNA): TGTGCCAGCAGTGAGCTTCGACAGGGTTCAAATCGTGGGCAGTACTTC. Translating it yields CASSELRQGSNRGQYF.

The chain recombines TRBV9 with TRBJ2-3, with D perhaps TRBD2 (6 bases). From germline, CDR1 is SGDLS and CDR2 YYNGEE. There are 17 residues in the CDR3. V was trimmed by 2 bases and J by 5 bases, leaving 21 bases between them. CDR3 DNA: TGTGCCAGCAGCGTTCGGGGTAGCGGAGCCGGCGGAGATACGCAGTATTTT. Protein: CASSVRGSGAGGDTQYF.

The chain uses TRBV18 and TRBJ1-1, with a tentative D call TRBD1 (6 bases). Trimming shortened V by 5 bases and J by 0 bases, and 10 bases separated the two germline ends. CDR3 size: 14 residues. Germline-derived CDR1 and CDR2 are KGHSH and LQKENI. CDR3 residues: CASSMGAVNTEAFF. For the CDR3, the DNA is TGTGCCAGCTCAATGGGGGCAGTGAACACTGAAGCTTTCTTT.

The chain carries TRBV7-9 and TRBJ1-2; TRBD1 is a possible D gene (5 bases). Germline assignment: CDR1 SEHNR and CDR2 FQNEAQ (reference sequence). The CDR3 covers 13 residues. Deletions cut 10 bases from V and 4 bases from J, with 16 bases between. The CDR3 region has the DNA TGTGCCACCTCCAAAAGGGACGGCTATGGCTACACCTTC. Protein product: CATSKRDGYGYTF.

The CDR3 loop is CASSGPRANQPQHF. CDR3 DNA sequence: TGTGCCAGCAGTGGGCCCAGGGCCAATCAGCCCCAGCATTTT. The rearrangement joins TRBV6-5 to TRBJ1-5, with D possibly matching TRBD1 (5 bases). From germline, CDR1 is MNHEY and CDR2 SVGAGI. The germline V and J ends were trimmed by 5 bases and 3 bases, with 11 bases remaining between them. The CDR3 extends over 14 amino acids.

This chain links TRBV29-1 with TRBJ1-2, with 7 bases lining up with TRBD1. This CDR3 comprises 15 residues. After removal of 0 bases from V and 2 bases from J, the junction contained 6 bases not matched to a gene. Germline-derived CDR1 and CDR2 are SQVTM and ANQGSEA. The CDR3 DNA follows: TGCAGCGTTGAAGAAAAGGGACAGCAAAACTATGGCTACACCTTC. This encodes CSVEEKGQQNYGYTF.

The chain combines TRBV18 with TRBJ1-1, with TRBD1 matching 7 bases. CDR1 and CDR2 (germline): KGHSH, LQKENI. The CDR3 covers 13 residues. The V segment lost 7 bases and the J segment 1 base; nucleotides outside the gene matches: 3. DNA of the CDR3: TGTGCCAGCTACAACAGGGGGAACACTGAAGCTTTCTTT. Translation: CASYNRGNTEAFF.